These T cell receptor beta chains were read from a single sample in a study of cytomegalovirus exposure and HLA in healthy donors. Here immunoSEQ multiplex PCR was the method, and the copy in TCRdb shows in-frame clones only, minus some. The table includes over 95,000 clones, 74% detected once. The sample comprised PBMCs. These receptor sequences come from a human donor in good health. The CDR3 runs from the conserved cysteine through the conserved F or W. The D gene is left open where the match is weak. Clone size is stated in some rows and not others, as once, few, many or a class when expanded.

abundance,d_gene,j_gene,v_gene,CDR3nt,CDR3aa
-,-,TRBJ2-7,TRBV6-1,TGTGCCAGCAGTGAAGCAGGGGCAGAGTACGAGCAGTACTTC,CASSEAGAEYEQYF
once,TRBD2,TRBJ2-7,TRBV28,TGTGCCAGCAGTTCCCAACGGACTAGCGGGTCCTACGAGCAGTACTTC,CASSSQRTSGSYEQYF
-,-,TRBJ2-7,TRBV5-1,TGCGCCAGCAGCCCCTCATACGGTGTATACGAGCAGTACTTC,CASSPSYGVYEQYF
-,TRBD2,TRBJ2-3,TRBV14,TGTGCCAGCAGCCAAGATTTGGCGGGGGGGACCACAGATACGCAGTATTTT,CASSQDLAGGTTDTQYF
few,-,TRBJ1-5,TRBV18,TGTGCCAGCTCTGAAGGGGATTACAATCAGCCCCAGCATTTT,CASSEGDYNQPQHF
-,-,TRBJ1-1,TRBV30,TGTGCCTGGGGGAGAGGGTCGGCTTTCTTT,CAWGRGSAFF
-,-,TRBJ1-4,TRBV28,TGTGCCAGCAGTTCCCCGCGGGGGGAAAAACTGTTTTTT,CASSSPRGEKLFF
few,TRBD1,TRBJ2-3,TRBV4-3,TGCGCCAGCAGCCAAGACCTGACAGGGGAAGCAGATACGCAGTATTTT,CASSQDLTGEADTQYF
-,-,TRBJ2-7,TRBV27,TGTGCCAGCAGCTCGGACACATCCTACGAGCAGTACTTC,CASSSDTSYEQYF
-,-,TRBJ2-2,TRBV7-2,TGTGCCAGCAGCTCAGGGGGGATGAACACCGGGGAGCTGTTTTTT,CASSSGGMNTGELFF
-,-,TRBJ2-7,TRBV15,TGTGCCACCAGCAGAGATCAGCAGACTCAGTACTTC,CATSRDQQTQYF
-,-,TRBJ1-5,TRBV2,TGTGCCAGCAGTGCGGGGGGACTAGGGAATCAGCCCCAGCATTTT,CASSAGGLGNQPQHF
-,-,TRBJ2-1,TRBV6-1,TGTGCCAGCAGTGGAGCTAGGGGCAATGAGCAGTTCTTC,CASSGARGNEQFF
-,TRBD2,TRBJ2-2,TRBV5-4,TGTGCCAGCAGCCGGACTAGCGGGGCGAACGGCGGGGAGCTGTTTTTT,CASSRTSGANGGELFF
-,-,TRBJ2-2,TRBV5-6,TGTGCCAGCAGCTTGGACAGCAACACCGGGGAGCTGTTTTTT,CASSLDSNTGELFF
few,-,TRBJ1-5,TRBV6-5,TGTGCCAGCAGCTCACAGGGTAAACAGCCCCAGCATTTT,CASSSQGKQPQHF
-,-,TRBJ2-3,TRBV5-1,TGCGCCAGCAGCTTAGAGGGAAGGCCACCAGATACGCAGTATTTT,CASSLEGRPPDTQYF
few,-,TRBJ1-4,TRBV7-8,TGTGCCAGCAGCTCAGGGGTTGCCGTAACTAATGAAAAACTGTTTTTT,CASSSGVAVTNEKLFF
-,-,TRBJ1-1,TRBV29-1,TGCAGCGTTGGGGAGCGGGGCGGGACTGAAGCTTTCTTT,CSVGERGGTEAFF
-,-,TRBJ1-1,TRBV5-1,TGCGCCAGCAGAAAAGGGGTTGTTACTTTGAACACTGAAGCTTTCTTT,CASRKGVVTLNTEAFF
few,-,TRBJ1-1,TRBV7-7,TGTGCCAGCAGCTTAGACATGAACACTGAAGCTTTCTTT,CASSLDMNTEAFF
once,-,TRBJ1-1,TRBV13,TGTGCCAGCAGCTGGGGGGTCGTAACTGAAGCTTTCTTT,CASSWGVVTEAFF
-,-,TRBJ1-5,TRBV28,TGTGCCAGCAGCCCGAGCCCGGGGCCCCAGCATTTT,CASSPSPGPQHF
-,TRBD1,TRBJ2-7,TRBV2,TGTGCCAGCAGCGGGACAGTGGGCGAGCAGTACTTC,CASSGTVGEQYF
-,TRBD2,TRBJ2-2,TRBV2,TGTGCCAGCATGGGGCTAGCGGGTAGCACCGGGGAGCTGTTTTTT,CASMGLAGSTGELFF
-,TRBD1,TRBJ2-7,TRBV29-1,TGCAGCGTTACCAGGGGGTCCTACGAGCAGTACTTC,CSVTRGSYEQYF
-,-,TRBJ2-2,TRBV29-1,TGCAGCGTTACGGGACACAACACCGGGGAGCTGTTTTTT,CSVTGHNTGELFF
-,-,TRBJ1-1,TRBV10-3,TGTGCCATCAGTGAGGGAAGGGGGAGCACTGAAGCTTTCTTT,CAISEGRGSTEAFF
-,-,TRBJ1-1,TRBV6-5,TGTGCCAGCAGTTACACCAGGGCGGTGAACACTGAAGCTTTCTTT,CASSYTRAVNTEAFF
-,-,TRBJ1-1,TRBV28,TGTGCCAGCAGTCTTGCCCCGGGACAAAGCACTGAAGCTTTCTTT,CASSLAPGQSTEAFF
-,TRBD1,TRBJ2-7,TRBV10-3,TGTGCCACTGGACAGGGTGATTTATACGAGCAGTACTTC,CATGQGDLYEQYF
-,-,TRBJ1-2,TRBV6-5,TGTGCCAGCCGGAGGCTAGGAAACTATGGCTACACCTTC,CASRRLGNYGYTF
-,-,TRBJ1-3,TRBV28,TGTGCCAGCAGTTTGGGAGGGAGCTCTGGAAACACCATATATTTT,CASSLGGSSGNTIYF